The source of this TCR beta chain is a study of PD-L1 blockade in urothelial cancer. Study-level background: The patients first took atezolizumab in about 2014, receiving 1,200 mg intravenously every 3 weeks. Blood underwent analysis 3 weeks (second dose) and 6 weeks after treatment began. Points from the study as a whole: By 3 weeks, tumor-associated blood clones had expanded more in durable-benefit patients.

Notes on this clone: Antigen: not known.

This CDR3 spans 15 amino acids. The ends were cut back, 5 bases at V and 2 bases at J, with 13 bases in the middle. Germline V CDR1 and CDR2: SGHTA, FQGTGA. Some clones are missing from TCRdb's copy, which holds only in-frame ones; the method was immunoSEQ multiplex PCR. The sample carries about 120,000 clones, around 89% recorded once. Time point reported: peripheral blood 6 weeks after treatment start. The J gene is TRBJ2-1, the V gene TRBV7-3; D may be TRBD1 (6 bases). The source is a man aged 55 to 70 with urothelial cancer. This material consisted of PBMCs, taken around atezolizumab (anti-PD-L1) treatment. In nucleotides, the CDR3 is TGTGCCAGCAGCCGACAGGTGGTTGCCTACAATGAGCAGTTCTTC. Translated, it gives CASSRQVVAYNEQFF.